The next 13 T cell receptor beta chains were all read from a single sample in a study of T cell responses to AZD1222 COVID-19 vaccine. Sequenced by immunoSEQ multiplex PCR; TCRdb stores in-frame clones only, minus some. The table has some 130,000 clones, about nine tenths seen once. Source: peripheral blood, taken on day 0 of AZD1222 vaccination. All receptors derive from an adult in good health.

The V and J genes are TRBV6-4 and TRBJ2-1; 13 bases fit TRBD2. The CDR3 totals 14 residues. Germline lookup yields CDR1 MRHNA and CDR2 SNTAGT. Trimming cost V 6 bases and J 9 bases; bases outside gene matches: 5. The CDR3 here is CASSLRLAGGEQFF. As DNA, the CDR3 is TGTGCCAGCAGCCTCAGACTAGCGGGGGGTGAGCAGTTCTTC.

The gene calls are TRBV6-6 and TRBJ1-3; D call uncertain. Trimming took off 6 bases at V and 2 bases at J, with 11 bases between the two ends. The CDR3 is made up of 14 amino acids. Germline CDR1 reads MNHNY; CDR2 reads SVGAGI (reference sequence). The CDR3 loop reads CASRLGSAGNTIYF. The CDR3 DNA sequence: TGTGCCAGCAGATTGGGGTCGGCTGGAAACACCATATATTTT.

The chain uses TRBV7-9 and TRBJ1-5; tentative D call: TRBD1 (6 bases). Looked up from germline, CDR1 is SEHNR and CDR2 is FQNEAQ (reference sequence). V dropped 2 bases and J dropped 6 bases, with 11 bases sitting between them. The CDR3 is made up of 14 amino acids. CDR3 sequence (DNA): TGTGCCAGCAGCTTAATGGGGGCGGGTCAGCCCCAGCATTTT. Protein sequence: CASSLMGAGQPQHF.

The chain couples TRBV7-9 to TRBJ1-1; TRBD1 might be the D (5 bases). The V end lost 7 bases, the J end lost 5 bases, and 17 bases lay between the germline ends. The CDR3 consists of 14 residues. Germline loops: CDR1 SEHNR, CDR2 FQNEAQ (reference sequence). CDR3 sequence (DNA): TGTGCCAGCATCCAGGGTGCGAAGGGGACTGAAGCTTTCTTT. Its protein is CASIQGAKGTEAFF. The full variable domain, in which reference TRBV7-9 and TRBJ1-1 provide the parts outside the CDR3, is DTGVSQNPRHKITKRGQNVTFRCDPISEHNRLYWYRQTLGQGPEFLTYFQNEAQLEKSRLLSDRFSAERPKGSFSTLEIQRTEQGDSAMYLCASIQGAKGTEAFFGQGTRLTVV.

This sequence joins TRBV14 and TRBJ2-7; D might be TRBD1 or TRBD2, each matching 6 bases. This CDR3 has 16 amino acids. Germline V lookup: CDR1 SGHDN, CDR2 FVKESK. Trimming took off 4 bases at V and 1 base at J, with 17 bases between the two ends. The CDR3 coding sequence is TGTGCCAGCAGCCCCTTCACGGGGGCAATATCCTACGAGCAGTACTTC. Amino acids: CASSPFTGAISYEQYF.

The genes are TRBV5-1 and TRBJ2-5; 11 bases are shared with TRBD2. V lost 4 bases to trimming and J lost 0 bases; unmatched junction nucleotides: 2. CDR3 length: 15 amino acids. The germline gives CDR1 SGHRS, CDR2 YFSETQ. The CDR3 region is CASSGGLADQETQYF. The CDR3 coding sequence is TGCGCCAGCAGCGGGGGACTAGCGGACCAAGAGACCCAGTACTTC. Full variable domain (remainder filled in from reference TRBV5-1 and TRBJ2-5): KAGVTQTPRYLIKTRGQQVTLSCSPISGHRSVSWYQQTPGQGLQFLFEYFSETQRNKGNFPGRFSGRQFSNSRSEMNVSTLELGDSALYLCASSGGLADQETQYFGPGTRLLVL.

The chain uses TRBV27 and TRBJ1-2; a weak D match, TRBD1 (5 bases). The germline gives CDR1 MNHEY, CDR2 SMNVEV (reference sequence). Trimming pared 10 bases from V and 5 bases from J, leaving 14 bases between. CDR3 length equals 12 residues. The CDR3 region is CATLGVGYGYTF. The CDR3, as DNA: TGTGCCACCTTGGGGGTCGGGTATGGCTACACCTTC.

The DNA for the CDR3 is TGTGCCAGCAGCTTAATGCCTTCGACGGGACTAGCGGCTCTTTACGAGCAGTACTTC. This encodes CASSLMPSTGLAALYEQYF. The chain employs TRBV7-2 and TRBJ2-7; 11 nucleotides line up with TRBD2. The CDR3 contains 19 residues. Losses at the gene ends were 2 bases for V and 4 bases for J; bases not matched to a gene: 16. The germline V gene has CDR1 SGHTA and CDR2 FQGNSA. Using reference TRBV7-2 and TRBJ2-7 for the parts outside the CDR3, the full variable domain is GAGVSQSPSNKVTEKGKDVELRCDPISGHTALYWYRQSLGQGLEFLIYFQGNSAPDKSGLPSDRFSAERTGGSVSTLTIQRTQQEDSAVYLCASSLMPSTGLAALYEQYFGPGTRLTVT.

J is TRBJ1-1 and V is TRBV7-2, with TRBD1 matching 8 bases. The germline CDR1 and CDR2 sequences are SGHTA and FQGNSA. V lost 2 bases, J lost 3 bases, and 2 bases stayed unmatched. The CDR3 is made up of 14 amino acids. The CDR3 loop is CASSLRQGYTEAFF. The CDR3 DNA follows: TGTGCCAGCAGCTTAAGACAGGGGTACACTGAAGCTTTCTTT.

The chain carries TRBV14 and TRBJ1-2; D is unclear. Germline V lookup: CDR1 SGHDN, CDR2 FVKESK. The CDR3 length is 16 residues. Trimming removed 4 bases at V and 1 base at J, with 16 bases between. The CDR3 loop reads CASSPAMVPINYGYTF. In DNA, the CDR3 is TGTGCCAGCAGCCCAGCGATGGTTCCTATTAACTATGGCTACACCTTC.

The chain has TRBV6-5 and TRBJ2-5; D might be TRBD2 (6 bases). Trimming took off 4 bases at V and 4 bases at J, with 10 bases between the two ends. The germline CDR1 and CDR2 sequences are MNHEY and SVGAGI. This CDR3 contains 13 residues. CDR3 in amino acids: CASSFLGGETQYF. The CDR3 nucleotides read TGTGCCAGCAGTTTTCTGGGGGGAGAGACCCAGTACTTC.

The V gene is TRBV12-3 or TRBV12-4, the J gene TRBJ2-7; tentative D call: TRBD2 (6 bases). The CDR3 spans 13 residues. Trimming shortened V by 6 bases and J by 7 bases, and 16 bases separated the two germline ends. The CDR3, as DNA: TGTGCCAGCAGCCCCACTGGGGGGAAAGAGCAGTACTTC. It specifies CASSPTGGKEQYF.

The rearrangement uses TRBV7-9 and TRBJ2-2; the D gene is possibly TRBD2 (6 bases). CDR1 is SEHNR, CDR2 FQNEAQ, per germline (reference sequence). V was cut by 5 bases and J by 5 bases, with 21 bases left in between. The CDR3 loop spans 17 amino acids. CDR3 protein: CASSISRGGVDTGELFF. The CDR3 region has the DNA TGTGCCAGCAGCATATCCCGTGGAGGGGTGGATACCGGGGAGCTGTTTTTT. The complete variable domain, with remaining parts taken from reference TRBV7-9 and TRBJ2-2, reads DTGVSQNPRHKITKRGQNVTFRCDPISEHNRLYWYRQTLGQGPEFLTYFQNEAQLEKSRLLSDRFSAERPKGSFSTLEIQRTEQGDSAMYLCASSISRGGVDTGELFFGEGSRLTVL.